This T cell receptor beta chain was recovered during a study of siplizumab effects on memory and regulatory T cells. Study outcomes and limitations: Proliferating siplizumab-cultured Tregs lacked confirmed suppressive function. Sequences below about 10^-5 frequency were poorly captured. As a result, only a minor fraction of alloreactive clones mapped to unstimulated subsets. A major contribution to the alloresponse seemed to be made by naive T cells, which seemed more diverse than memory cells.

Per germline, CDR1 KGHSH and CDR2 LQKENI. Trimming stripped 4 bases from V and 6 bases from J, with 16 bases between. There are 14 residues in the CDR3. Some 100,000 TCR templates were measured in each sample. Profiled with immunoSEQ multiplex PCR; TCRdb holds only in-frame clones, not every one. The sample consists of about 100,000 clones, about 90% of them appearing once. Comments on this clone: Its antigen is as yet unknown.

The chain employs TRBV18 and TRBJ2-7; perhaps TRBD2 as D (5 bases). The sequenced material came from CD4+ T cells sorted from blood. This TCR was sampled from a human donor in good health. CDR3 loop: CASSLGERSGEQYF. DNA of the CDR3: TGTGCCAGCTCACTTGGAGAGCGGTCTGGCGAGCAGTACTTC.